The following is a TCR beta chain sequence with its context. Antigen unknown. With 3 bases clipped from V and 9 bases from J, the junction kept 4 bases outside the gene matches. Germline V gives CDR1 SEHNR, CDR2 FQNEAQ (reference sequence). The CDR3 is 13 residues long. This specimen belongs to a study of graft-versus-host responses after intestinal transplantation. Study-level information: Recipients were given multivisceral, liver-intestinal, or isolated intestinal transplants.

The study's findings and limits: GvH clones detected in recipient marrow included some appearing first in ileum or blood.

Clones were sequenced by immunoSEQ multiplex PCR, and TCRdb holds only the in-frame ones, with some missing. The sample lists some 38,000 clones, over 90% seen once, with around a fifth in the top ten. The sequence came from a human donor who was the organ donor for an intestinal transplant. The sample in question was unstimulated CD8+ T cells sorted from spleen or lymph node cells, obtained before transplant. The chain recombines TRBV7-9 with TRBJ2-1, with 8 bases lining up with TRBD1. The DNA for the CDR3 is TGTGCCAGCAGCTTGGGGACAGGAGGTGAGCAGTTCTTC. The encoded protein is CASSLGTGGEQFF. The full variable domain, its missing parts supplied by reference TRBV7-9 and TRBJ2-1, is DTGVSQNPRHKITKRGQNVTFRCDPISEHNRLYWYRQTLGQGPEFLTYFQNEAQLEKSRLLSDRFSAERPKGSFSTLEIQRTEQGDSAMYLCASSLGTGGEQFFGPGTRLTVL.